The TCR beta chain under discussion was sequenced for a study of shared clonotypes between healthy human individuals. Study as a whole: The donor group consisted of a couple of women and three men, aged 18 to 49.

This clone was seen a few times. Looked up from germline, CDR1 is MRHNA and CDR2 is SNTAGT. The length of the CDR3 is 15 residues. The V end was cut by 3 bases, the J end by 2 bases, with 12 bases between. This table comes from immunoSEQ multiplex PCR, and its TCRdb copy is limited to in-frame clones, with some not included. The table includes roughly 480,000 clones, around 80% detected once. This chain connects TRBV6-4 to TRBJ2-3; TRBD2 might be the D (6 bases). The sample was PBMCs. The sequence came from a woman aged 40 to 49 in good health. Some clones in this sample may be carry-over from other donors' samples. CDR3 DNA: TGTGCCAGCAGTGATGTAGCGGATTCCACAGATACGCAGTATTTT. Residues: CASSDVADSTDTQYF.